Each of the 29 T cell receptor beta chains below was sequenced from the same sample in a study of beta chain features in type 1 diabetes (dated by TCRdb to 2016 to 2019). The library was prepared using the immunoSEQ multiplex PCR assay. The High Capacity cDNA Reverse Transcription Kit was used to reverse transcribe all of the isolated RNA, meaning that expressed TCRB transcripts were what got sequenced. Imported from immuneACCESS, the table was reduced by TCRdb to in-frame sequences with V and J called. These copies leave out some clones; in studies compared against another copy, an unresolved V gene accounts for under half, and the cause of the remainder is not known. The sample table contains 600,000 or so clones; only one count was recorded for over 11% of them. Around 0.04% of the sample comes from the top ten. No antigen has been identified for these receptors. Study-level results and caveats: In all four CD4+ subsets, TCRB CDR3 length was moderately but significantly shorter in type 1 diabetes patients.

Sample: naive CD4+ T cells from blood. The sample's cell subset or site label, decoded: true naive CD4+ T cells. All receptors derive from a man aged 18 to 30 with type 1 diabetes.

This clone has only a few counts. This chain uses TRBV5-1 with TRBJ2-2; no definite D call. The CDR3 has 15 amino acids. V dropped 2 bases and J dropped 5 bases, with 13 bases sitting between them. The germline CDR1 and CDR2 sequences are SGHRS and YFSETQ. In nucleotides, the CDR3 is TGCGCCAGCAGCTTAGGGCAGGTTGAGACCGGGGAGCTGTTTTTT. Translation gives CASSLGQVETGELFF.

The J gene is TRBJ1-4, the V gene TRBV6-5; D not resolved. CDR3 length: 14 amino acids. Germline lookup yields CDR1 MNHEY and CDR2 SVGAGI. The V end was cut by 5 bases, the J end by 4 bases, with 11 bases between. CDR3 nucleotide sequence: TGTGCCAGCAGTACTGGACGTATTAATGAAAAACTGTTTTTT. It is translated as CASSTGRINEKLFF.

The rearrangement joins TRBV15 to TRBJ1-6; D not certain. The germline V gene has CDR1 LNHNV and CDR2 YYDKDF (reference sequence). The V gene lost 6 bases and the J gene lost 7 bases, with 10 bases spanning the gap. The CDR3 sequence is 13 residues long. The CDR3 nucleotides read TGTGCCACCAGGGGCAGCCCAAATTCACCCCTCCACTTT. Amino acid sequence: CATRGSPNSPLHF.

This rearrangement joins TRBV7-2 to TRBJ2-6, with D perhaps TRBD1 or TRBD2 (5 bases each). CDR1 is SGHTA and CDR2 is FQGNSA in the germline V gene. V lost 3 bases, J lost 1 base, and 13 bases lay in between. This CDR3 has 17 residues. The CDR3 region is CASSFSGRLSGANVLTF. The CDR3 bases are TGTGCCAGCAGCTTCTCGGGACGGTTATCTGGGGCCAACGTCCTGACTTTC.

The rearrangement joins TRBV6-5 to TRBJ2-6; D call uncertain. CDR1 MNHEY and CDR2 SVGAGI come from the germline V gene. Trimming took 6 bases from V and 0 from J, leaving 9 bases between them. The CDR3 extends over 15 amino acids. In nucleotides, the CDR3 is TGTGCCAGCAGCCGAGGCTACTCTGGGGCCAACGTCCTGACTTTC. This encodes CASSRGYSGANVLTF.

The chain links TRBV11-2 to TRBJ2-7; TRBD2 matches at 10 bases. Unmatched junction bases numbered 3, after V lost 1 base and J lost 0 bases. This CDR3 is built from 16 residues. CDR1 SGHAT and CDR2 FQNNGV come from the germline V gene. In DNA, the CDR3 is TGTGCCAGCAGCTTAGCGGCTAGCGGGAGCTCCTACGAGCAGTACTTC. It encodes CASSLAASGSSYEQYF.

This clone was recorded a few times. The chain joins TRBV27 to TRBJ1-1; TRBD1 might be the D (5 bases). With 8 bases removed from V and 0 bases from J, the gap between germline ends came to 13 bases. The germline gives CDR1 MNHEY, CDR2 SMNVEV (reference sequence). This CDR3 contains 14 residues. CDR3 sequence reads: CASLNGGVNTEAFF. Here the CDR3 DNA reads TGTGCCAGCCTTAATGGGGGGGTGAACACTGAAGCTTTCTTT.

This clone came up a few times. The chain carries TRBV29-1 and TRBJ2-2, with TRBD1 matching over 7 bases. CDR3 length: 15 amino acids. Germline-derived CDR1 and CDR2 are SQVTM and ANQGSEA. Trimming at V came to 4 bases and at J to 0 bases, leaving 5 bases not matched to a gene. CDR3 amino acids: CSVATGTANTGELFF. For the CDR3, the DNA is TGCAGCGTTGCAACCGGGACAGCGAACACCGGGGAGCTGTTTTTT.

A word on this clone: In the same sample, other DNA sequences code for this CDR3. This rearrangement joins TRBV5-4 to TRBJ2-5, with D unclear. The germline V gene encodes CDR1 SGHNT and CDR2 YYREEE (reference sequence). This CDR3 is 14 amino acids long. V was shortened by 0 bases and J by 2 bases, with 8 bases between the two germline ends. The CDR3: CASSLGQIQETQYF. The DNA for the CDR3 is TGTGCCAGCAGCTTGGGGCAGATACAAGAGACCCAGTACTTC.

The chain recombines TRBV6-1 with TRBJ2-1; 7 nucleotides agree with TRBD2. J gave up 7 bases and V 5 bases, and 14 bases lay outside the gene matches. Germline CDR1 MNHNS, CDR2 SASEGT. The CDR3 consists of 16 residues. CDR3 DNA: TGTGCCAGCAGTCAAGTACTGGCGGGGGAGCCGAATGAGCAGTTCTTC. It yields the protein CASSQVLAGEPNEQFF.

This chain links TRBV6-6 with TRBJ1-1; D gene uncertain. The CDR3 loop spans 13 amino acids. Germline CDR1 is MNHNY and CDR2 is SVGAGI (reference sequence). The ends were cut back, 6 bases at V and 5 bases at J, with 13 bases in the middle. The CDR3 nucleotides read TGTGCCAGCAGATTCAGCCTAGCGACTGAAGCTTTCTTT. This translates into CASRFSLATEAFF.

This clone was picked up a small number of times. The chain combines TRBV30 with TRBJ1-2; TRBD1 aligns across 8 bases. From germline, CDR1 is GTSNPN and CDR2 SVGIG (reference sequence). The CDR3 loop spans 17 amino acids. Trimming at V came to 0 bases and at J to 2 bases, leaving 11 bases not matched to a gene. The CDR3 is CAWSVLATQGDNYGYTF. CDR3 coding DNA: TGTGCCTGGAGTGTTTTGGCAACACAGGGGGACAACTATGGCTACACCTTC.

V usage is TRBV2 and J usage is TRBJ2-2; 14 bases map to TRBD2. The V and J ends lost 5 bases and 3 bases, in that order; junction bases with no gene match: 5. Germline V CDR1 and CDR2: SNHLY, FYNNEI. The CDR3 extends over 17 amino acids. The CDR3 DNA follows: TGTGCCAGCAGTTTGGGACTAGCGGGAGCCTACACCGGGGAGCTGTTTTTT. This gives the protein CASSLGLAGAYTGELFF.

In its sample, this clone was seen a few times. This rearrangement joins TRBV5-4 to TRBJ2-1; 8 nucleotides line up with TRBD2. V gave up 4 bases and J gave up 0 bases; unmatched junction bases: 6. The CDR3 extends over 16 amino acids. The germline V gene encodes CDR1 SGHNT and CDR2 YYREEE (reference sequence). CDR3 coding DNA: TGTGCCAGCAGCCCCGGGGGGGAGAGCTCCTACAATGAGCAGTTCTTC. It codes for CASSPGGESSYNEQFF.

The rearrangement links TRBV11-3 to TRBJ2-2; D ambiguous. The CDR3 covers 12 residues. V was cut by 4 bases and J by 3 bases, with 3 bases left in between. The germline CDR1 and CDR2 sequences are SGHNT and YENEEA. CDR3: CASSYHTGELFF. The CDR3 DNA follows: TGTGCCAGCAGCTACCACACCGGGGAGCTGTTTTTT.

Only a few counts were recorded for this clone. The V and J genes are TRBV6-5 and TRBJ1-2; D not resolved. CDR1 is MNHEY and CDR2 is SVGAGI in the germline V gene. The V end lost 2 bases, the J end lost 2 bases, and 6 bases lay between the germline ends. The CDR3 is 13 amino acids. CDR3 protein: CASSYGRNYGYTF. The CDR3 coding sequence is TGTGCCAGCAGTTACGGCAGAAACTATGGCTACACCTTC.

The chain carries TRBV7-9 and TRBJ2-2; 10 bases align to TRBD1. CDR1 SEHNR and CDR2 FQNEAQ come from the germline V gene (reference sequence). The CDR3 runs 15 residues. Germline trimming cut 6 bases from V and 6 bases from J; bases unmatched to any gene: 7. CDR3 loop: CASSSDRGLSGELFF. In DNA form, the CDR3 reads TGTGCCAGCAGTTCCGACAGGGGGCTATCCGGGGAGCTGTTTTTT.

The J gene is TRBJ1-2, the V gene TRBV28, with D unclear. The CDR3 is made up of 11 amino acids. V lost 6 bases and J lost 10, with 12 bases in between. The germline gives CDR1 MDHEN, CDR2 SYDVKM. Here the CDR3 reads CASSRRTAYTF. The CDR3 DNA reads as TGTGCCAGCAGCAGACGGACGGCCTACACCTTC.

The rearrangement joins TRBV30 to TRBJ1-2, with TRBD1 matching 7 bases. The length of the CDR3 is 13 residues. Germline CDR1 is GTSNPN and CDR2 is SVGIG (reference sequence). The V segment lost 3 bases and the J segment 8 bases; nucleotides outside the gene matches: 9. CDR3 protein: CAWRVTGAAGYTF. CDR3 nucleotides: TGTGCCTGGAGGGTCACAGGGGCAGCGGGCTACACCTTC.

The chain has TRBV5-4 and TRBJ2-4; TRBD1 might be the D (5 bases). From germline, CDR1 is SGHNT and CDR2 YYREEE (reference sequence). The CDR3 loop spans 17 amino acids. V was pared by 4 bases and J by 0 bases, with 17 bases between. CDR3 nucleotide sequence: TGTGCCAGCAGCCCCCTTGGGGCGACCCTAGCCAAAAACATTCAGTACTTC. It codes for CASSPLGATLAKNIQYF.

A note on this clone: Other DNA sequences in the same sample also yield this CDR3. The chain carries TRBV30 and TRBJ1-5; D unresolved. The V end was cut by 2 bases, the J end by 0 bases, with 5 bases between. This CDR3 has 13 residues. CDR1 and CDR2 (germline): GTSNPN, SVGIG (reference sequence). The CDR3 loop reads CAWSSRSNQPQHF. CDR3 in DNA: TGTGCCTGGAGTTCACGTAGCAATCAGCCCCAGCATTTT.

This clone was picked up a small number of times. The DNA for the CDR3 is TGTGCCAGCAGCTGGGACAGGGGGCTTTACAATGAGCAGTTCTTC. Residues: CASSWDRGLYNEQFF. The V and J genes are TRBV9 and TRBJ2-1, with 12 bases aligning to TRBD1. Germline V gene sequence: CDR1 SGDLS, CDR2 YYNGEE. V lost 4 bases and J lost 4; bases outside the gene matches: 3. This CDR3 has 15 residues.

In this sample, this clone turned up a few times. The chain is built from TRBV19 and TRBJ1-2; D gene uncertain. Deletions cut 0 bases from V and 4 bases from J, with 15 bases between. The germline V gene has CDR1 LNHDA and CDR2 SQIVND (reference sequence). The CDR3 spans 16 residues. Here the CDR3 DNA reads TGTGCCAGTAGTATAGATGGTCGGCCTACAGCCTATGGCTACACCTTC. Its protein product is CASSIDGRPTAYGYTF.

The chain combines TRBV25-1 with TRBJ1-2, with 7 bases that match TRBD1. The CDR3 covers 12 residues. V gave up 10 bases and J gave up 5 bases; unmatched junction bases: 7. Germline V gene lookup returns CDR1 MGHDK and CDR2 SYGVNS. CDR3 residues: CATRDSSYGYTF. DNA for the CDR3: TGTGCCACCAGGGACAGTTCTTATGGCTACACCTTC.

This clone was counted only a few times. This chain uses TRBV30 with TRBJ1-2, with D possibly being TRBD1 (6 bases). The CDR3 totals 14 residues. Trimming took 4 bases from V and 5 from J, leaving 17 bases between them. The germline gives CDR1 GTSNPN, CDR2 SVGIG (reference sequence). The CDR3 coding sequence is TGTGCCTGGATTTCCTTTCGGGGGCAGTATGGCTACACCTTC. Protein sequence: CAWISFRGQYGYTF.

The rearrangement links TRBV19 to TRBJ2-2; 8 nucleotides agree with TRBD1. CDR1 and CDR2 from the germline V gene are LNHDA and SQIVND (reference sequence). The ends lost 5 bases at V and 6 bases at J; junction bases unmatched: 8. CDR3 size: 15 residues. DNA for the CDR3: TGTGCCAGTAGTCCACCGGGACAGGACCCCGGGGAGCTGTTTTTT. Translated: CASSPPGQDPGELFF.

This clone was detected a few times. V and J are TRBV7-2 and TRBJ2-3; D call uncertain. This CDR3 is 12 amino acids long. Trimming stripped 3 bases from V and 3 bases from J, with 4 bases between. The germline CDR1 and CDR2 sequences are SGHTA and FQGNSA. The CDR3 region is CASSFPTDTQYF. In DNA form, the CDR3 reads TGTGCCAGCAGCTTCCCAACAGATACGCAGTATTTT.

This rearrangement joins TRBV4-2 to TRBJ2-5; TRBD1 aligns across 9 bases. This CDR3 is built from 15 residues. Germline V gene sequence: CDR1 LGHNA, CDR2 YNFKEQ. V was pared by 4 bases and J by 5 bases, with 8 bases of the junction left unmatched. CDR3 DNA sequence: TGTGCCAGCAGCCCTGGGACAGGGCAGCGGGAGACCCAGTACTTC. Residues: CASSPGTGQRETQYF.

In its sample, this clone was seen a few times. Other DNA sequences of this sample code for an identical CDR3. The V call is TRBV27, the J call TRBJ1-3; unclear D gene. V lost 4 bases and J 0 bases, leaving 4 bases between the germline ends. The CDR3 loop spans 13 amino acids. CDR1 MNHEY and CDR2 SMNVEV come from the germline V gene (reference sequence). The CDR3 sequence: CASSSGSGNTIYF. As DNA, the CDR3 is TGTGCCAGCAGTTCAGGCTCTGGAAACACCATATATTTT.